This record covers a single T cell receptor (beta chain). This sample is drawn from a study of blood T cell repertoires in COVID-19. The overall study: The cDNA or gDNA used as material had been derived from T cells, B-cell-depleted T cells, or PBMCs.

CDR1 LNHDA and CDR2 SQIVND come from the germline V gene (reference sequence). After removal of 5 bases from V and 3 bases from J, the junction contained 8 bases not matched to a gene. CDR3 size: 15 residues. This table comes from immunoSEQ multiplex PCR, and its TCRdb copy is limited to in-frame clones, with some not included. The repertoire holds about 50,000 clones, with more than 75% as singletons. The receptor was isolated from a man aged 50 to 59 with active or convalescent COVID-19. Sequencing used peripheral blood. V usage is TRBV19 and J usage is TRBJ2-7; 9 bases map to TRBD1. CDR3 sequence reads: CASSLNPGQGYEQYF. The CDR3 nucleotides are TGTGCCAGTAGTTTAAACCCGGGACAGGGCTACGAGCAGTACTTC.